Presented here are 26 T cell receptor beta chains from one specimen sequenced in a study of neurological immune-mediated disorders. TCRdb re-analysed the 5' RACE reads in MiXCR, keeping a single row per CDR3 protein. The sample holds around 38,000 distinct CDR3 sequences, roughly 15% seen once. The sequenced sample consisted of CD4+ T cells from blood. These receptor sequences come from a woman aged 55 to 70 with HTLV-1-associated myelopathy (HAM/TSP).

In its sample, this clonotype was seen many times. The chain combines TRBV11-1 with TRBJ1-2; TRBD1 is a possible D gene (6 bases). CDR3 size: 12 residues. Germline V gives CDR1 SGHAT, CDR2 FQDESV (reference sequence). The V gene lost 3 bases and the J gene lost 6 bases, with 8 bases spanning the gap. Here the CDR3 DNA reads TGTGCCAGCAGCTTCCAGGGGAATGGCTACACCTTC. It encodes CASSFQGNGYTF. The full variable domain, completed using reference TRBV11-1 and TRBJ1-2, is EAEVAQSPRYKITEKSQAVAFWCDPISGHATLYWYRQILGQGPELLVQFQDESVVDDSQLPKDRFSAERLKGVDSTLKIQPAELGDSAMYLCASSFQGNGYTFGSGTRLTVV.

This clonotype was recorded at least ten times. The chain uses TRBV3-1 and TRBJ2-1; no clear D. Germline CDR1 is LGHDT and CDR2 is YNNKEL (reference sequence). This CDR3 has 14 residues. The V end was cut by 0 bases, the J end by 12 bases, with 15 bases between. The DNA for the CDR3 is TGTGCCAGCAGCCAAGATCTCGGCCGGAGACCGCAGTTCTTC. Amino acids: CASSQDLGRRPQFF.

This clonotype was seen repeatedly, ten times or more. This rearrangement joins TRBV20-1 to TRBJ2-3; 9 nucleotides match TRBD2. J lost 4 bases, V lost 0 bases, and 11 bases had no gene match. The CDR3 contains 17 residues. Germline CDR1 and CDR2: DFQATT and SNEGSKA (reference sequence). CDR3 in amino acids: CSARDIMRGGRADTQYF. The CDR3 bases are TGCAGTGCTAGAGATATTATGCGGGGGGGCCGGGCAGATACGCAGTATTTT.

This clonotype showed up many times. The rearrangement uses TRBV7-2 and TRBJ2-7; D not resolved. V lost 2 bases and J lost 4, with 3 bases in between. In germline, CDR1 is SGHTA, CDR2 FQGNSA. The CDR3 runs to 11 residues. The CDR3 region is CASSLRYEQYF. In DNA form, the CDR3 reads TGTGCCAGCAGCTTACGGTACGAGCAGTACTTC.

This clonotype appeared a few times. The chain carries TRBV30 and TRBJ1-1; unclear D gene. Between the trimmed V and J ends, which lost 5 bases and 3 bases, there was a span of 13 bases. CDR1 GTSNPN and CDR2 SVGIG come from the germline V gene (reference sequence). The CDR3 has 13 amino acids. CDR3 loop: CAWDKNGDTEAFF. The CDR3 coding sequence is TGTGCCTGGGACAAAAACGGGGACACTGAAGCTTTCTTT.

This clonotype appeared a few times. The chain uses TRBV2 and TRBJ1-2, with TRBD1 matching over 8 bases. This CDR3 has 13 residues. Germline V gene data show CDR1 as SNHLY and CDR2 as FYNNEI. Unmatched junction bases numbered 7, after V lost 6 bases and J lost 7 bases. CDR3 residues: CASRDGQGGGYTF. The CDR3, as DNA: TGTGCCAGCAGGGACGGACAGGGCGGTGGCTACACCTTC.

The table lists this clonotype with many counts. The chain recombines TRBV4-1 with TRBJ1-6; TRBD1 aligns across 7 bases. The length of the CDR3 is 17 residues. The germline V gene encodes CDR1 MGHRA and CDR2 YSYEKL. Trimming took 3 bases from V and 8 from J; bases not matched to a gene: 13. The CDR3 DNA follows: TGCGCCAGCAGCCAGCCTGGTACGGACAGGAGTTATTCACCCCTCCACTTT. This sequence encodes CASSQPGTDRSYSPLHF.

This clonotype was counted many times. The CDR3 DNA reads as TGTGCCAGCAGGGGGGTGGTAGCGGGGGAGCCCTACGAGCAGTACTTC. This codes for CASRGVVAGEPYEQYF. The chain has TRBV27 and TRBJ2-7; 9 bases match TRBD2. Germline V gene sequence: CDR1 MNHEY, CDR2 SMNVEV (reference sequence). This CDR3 region has 16 residues. J gave up 2 bases and V 6 bases, and 11 bases lay outside the gene matches.

Many counts were recorded for this clonotype. The rearrangement uses TRBV20-1 and TRBJ1-1; 8 nucleotides align to TRBD1. Per the germline V gene, CDR1 is DFQATT and CDR2 is SNEGSKA (reference sequence). V lost 6 bases, J lost 8 bases, and 8 bases stayed unmatched. The CDR3 runs to 12 residues. The CDR3 loop is CSAGGQAIEAFF. In DNA form, the CDR3 reads TGCAGTGCGGGGGGACAGGCGATCGAAGCTTTCTTT.

This clonotype showed up many times. The chain joins TRBV5-1 to TRBJ1-1, with unresolved D. Trimming removed 4 bases at V and 1 base at J, with 8 bases between. Germline CDR1 is SGHRS and CDR2 is YFSETQ. The CDR3 runs to 13 residues. CDR3 nucleotide sequence: TGCGCCAGCAGCACCGGCCGGAACACTGAAGCTTTCTTT. Protein sequence: CASSTGRNTEAFF.

This clonotype is labeled medium-sized. The chain recombines TRBV5-1 with TRBJ1-4; TRBD1 matches at 7 bases. Germline lookup yields CDR1 SGHRS and CDR2 YFSETQ. The CDR3 covers 16 residues. V dropped 2 bases and J dropped 2; count of bases not matched to a gene: 6. The CDR3 sequence: CASSLQGPTTNEKLFF. The CDR3 coding sequence is TGCGCCAGCAGCTTACAGGGGCCGACGACTAATGAAAAACTGTTTTTT.

Many counts were recorded for this clonotype. The chain is built from TRBV5-1 and TRBJ2-7; possibly TRBD1 for D (5 bases). The CDR3 is made up of 17 amino acids. The germline V gene has CDR1 SGHRS and CDR2 YFSETQ. Between the trimmed V and J ends, which lost 4 bases and 3 bases, there was a span of 23 bases. The CDR3 region is CASSPRFRERFGYEQYF. The CDR3 DNA is TGCGCCAGCAGCCCCCGCTTCAGGGAAAGGTTCGGCTACGAGCAGTACTTC.

In its sample, this clonotype was seen many times. The chain joins TRBV5-1 to TRBJ2-1, with 10 nucleotides matching TRBD2. CDR1 and CDR2 from the germline V gene are SGHRS and YFSETQ. V shed 1 base, J shed 5 bases, and the junction held 6 bases outside the gene matches. The CDR3 has 16 amino acids. The CDR3 sequence is CASSLNSGGTNNEQFF. Here the CDR3 DNA reads TGCGCCAGCAGCTTGAATAGCGGGGGGACTAACAATGAGCAGTTCTTC.

There are many counts of this clonotype. The junction does not match germline at one end; this may be a read error. This CDR3 reads CASSLAHRDLAIF. The CDR3 coding sequence is TGTGCCAGCAGTTTAGCGCATAGGGACCTTGCGATTTTT. The chain uses TRBV12-3 or TRBV12-4 and TRBJ1-1; a possible D gene is TRBD1 (5 bases). The CDR3 extends over 13 amino acids.

This clonotype has at least ten counts. This chain connects TRBV20-1 to TRBJ2-5; a possible D gene is TRBD2 (6 bases). Germline loops: CDR1 DFQATT, CDR2 SNEGSKA (reference sequence). V lost 3 bases to trimming and J lost 2 bases, with 13 bases between them. The CDR3 has 14 residues. For the CDR3, the DNA is TGCAGTGCTAGGCCTAGCGACCTACAAGAGACCCAGTACTTC. Encoded protein: CSARPSDLQETQYF.

By frequency in the sample, this clonotype is medium-sized. V usage is TRBV20-1 and J usage is TRBJ2-7; D is unresolved. The germline gives CDR1 DFQATT, CDR2 SNEGSKA (reference sequence). The CDR3 is made up of 12 amino acids. With 6 bases removed from V and 4 bases from J, the gap between germline ends came to 13 bases. The CDR3 sequence is CSAQTSRYEQYF. The CDR3 nucleotides read TGCAGTGCACAGACCTCGAGATACGAGCAGTACTTC.

This clonotype was seen repeatedly, ten times or more. The chain recombines TRBV3-1 with TRBJ2-7; 7 bases align to TRBD1. This CDR3 is 13 amino acids long. With 4 bases clipped from V and 3 bases from J, the junction kept 3 bases outside the gene matches. Germline-derived CDR1 and CDR2 are LGHDT and YNNKEL (reference sequence). The CDR3 DNA sequence: TGTGCCAGCAGCCTTGGGACAGTCTACGAGCAGTACTTC. It encodes CASSLGTVYEQYF.

V usage is TRBV5-1 and J usage is TRBJ1-2; 8 bases agree with TRBD1. Germline values: CDR1 SGHRS, CDR2 YFSETQ. This CDR3 region has 16 residues. V dropped 0 bases and J dropped 3; count of bases not matched to a gene: 7. This chain's CDR3 is CASSLDGRGHDYGYTF. The CDR3 nucleotides read TGCGCCAGCAGCTTGGATGGCAGGGGGCATGACTATGGCTACACCTTC.

This clonotype occurred many times. The chain combines TRBV15 with TRBJ1-2; a weak D match, TRBD1 (5 bases). Trimming shortened V by 1 base and J by 8 bases, and 20 bases separated the two germline ends. This CDR3 contains 16 residues. Germline loops: CDR1 LNHNV, CDR2 YYDKDF (reference sequence). The CDR3 sequence: CATSRGAGTGGYGYTF. As DNA, the CDR3 is TGTGCCACCAGCAGAGGCGCCGGGACTGGGGGTTACGGCTACACCTTC.

This clonotype was recorded many times. This rearrangement joins TRBV5-5 to TRBJ1-2; D gene unclear. The ends were cut back, 3 bases at V and 8 bases at J, with 23 bases in the middle. The CDR3 consists of 16 residues. Per germline, CDR1 SGHKS and CDR2 YYEKEE (reference sequence). The CDR3 loop is CASSSSEVAVVGGYTF. Written as DNA, the CDR3 is TGTGCCAGCAGCTCCTCCGAGGTGGCGGTGGTGGGGGGCTACACCTTC. The full variable domain, with the rest looked up from reference TRBV5-5 and TRBJ1-2, is DAGVTQSPTHLIKTRGQQVTLRCSPISGHKSVSWYQQVLGQGPQFIFQYYEKEERGRGNFPDRFSARQFPNYSSELNVNALLLGDSALYLCASSSSEVAVVGGYTFGSGTRLTVV.

The chain carries TRBV1 and TRBJ1-2. TRBV1 is marked as a pseudogene. CDR3 length: 13 amino acids. Here the CDR3 reads CTSSVSVNYGYTF. The CDR3 DNA follows: TGCACCAGCAGCGTCAGCGTTAACTATGGCTACACCTTC.

This clonotype has ten or more counts. The chain is built from TRBV7-3 and TRBJ2-6; 11 nucleotides agree with TRBD1. The CDR3 is 18 residues long. V was clipped by 5 bases and J by 4 bases; unmatched bases: 10. Germline V gene lookup returns CDR1 SGHTA and CDR2 FQGTGA. The CDR3 loop is CASSLEGQGATGANVLTF. CDR3 DNA: TGTGCCAGCAGCCTAGAAGGACAGGGGGCGACGGGGGCCAACGTCCTGACTTTC.

This clonotype appeared once. J is TRBJ2-3 and V is TRBV29-1; 8 bases line up with TRBD1. The J call may be mistaken, given a closer DNA end match to TRBJ1-1. CDR1 and CDR2 from the germline V gene are SQVTM and ANQGSEA. The CDR3 runs 13 residues. The CDR3 is CSVDRGWKSEAFF. In DNA, the CDR3 is TGCAGCGTCGACAGGGGTTGGAAATCTGAAGCTTTCTTT.

As to this clonotype: A much bigger clone sits one base away, suggesting this may be a read error. The chain uses TRBV28 and TRBJ2-5; no clear D. With 3 bases removed from V and 9 bases from J, the gap between germline ends came to 2 bases. The germline V gene has CDR1 MDHEN and CDR2 SYDVKM. This CDR3 spans 9 amino acids. In nucleotides, the CDR3 is TGTGCCAGCAGTTTTTCCCAGTACTTC. Translated, it gives CASSFSQYF.

This clonotype was seen repeatedly, ten times or more. The genes are TRBV5-1 and TRBJ2-1; D is possibly TRBD1 (5 bases). From germline, CDR1 is SGHRS and CDR2 YFSETQ. The CDR3 contains 13 residues. Trimming stripped 2 bases from V and 5 bases from J, with 8 bases between. The CDR3 sequence: CASSLGVDNEQFF. CDR3 in DNA: TGCGCCAGCAGCTTAGGGGTTGACAATGAGCAGTTCTTC.

This clonotype appeared many times. The rearrangement links TRBV6-2 or TRBV6-3 to TRBJ2-1; the match to TRBD1 covers 10 bases. The CDR3 is made up of 17 amino acids. Per the germline V gene, CDR1 is MNHEY and CDR2 is SVGEGT. The ends lost 4 bases at V and 5 bases at J; junction bases unmatched: 11. CDR3 sequence (DNA): TGTGCCAGCAGTTCCTATAACCGGGACAGGGGTGACAATGAGCAGTTCTTC. Its translation: CASSSYNRDRGDNEQFF.